The entry below describes one T cell receptor (beta chain). The record originates from a study of T cell responses to AZD1222 COVID-19 vaccine. This CDR3 has 14 amino acids. Germline CDR1 and CDR2: SEHNR and FQNEAQ (reference sequence). The V gene end was trimmed by 5 bases and the J gene end by 9 bases; junction bases not matched to a gene: 7. Sequencing used immunoSEQ multiplex PCR; TCRdb keeps in-frame clones, though not all of them. The sample shows about 130,000 clones, approximately 90% of them seen only once. This material consisted of peripheral blood, taken on day 0 of AZD1222 vaccination. This chain links TRBV7-9 with TRBJ2-1, with 10 nucleotides matching TRBD2. The sequence was collected from an adult in good health. The CDR3 protein is CASSRGLANGEQFF. The CDR3 DNA is TGTGCCAGCAGCCGGGGACTAGCGAACGGTGAGCAGTTCTTC.